A selection of T cell receptor beta chains follows, all from one sample in a study of blood T cell repertoires in COVID-19. Data came from immunoSEQ multiplex PCR; TCRdb stores just in-frame clones and leaves some out. This sample has a few hundred thousand clones, with about 85% found just once. The sequencing input was peripheral blood. These TCRs come from a woman in her 50s with COVID-19, enrolled during active disease. Both conserved end residues are part of each CDR3. Fields, in order: V gene, CDR3 length, D gene, clone size, J gene, CDR3 protein, CDR3 DNA. A D gene is named only where the DNA matches it firmly. Size values are once, few and many counts, or a class for expanded clones, and some rows have none.

V: TRBV9
length: 14
D: -
size: -
J: TRBJ2-2
CDR3: CASSLTGWTGELFF
DNA: TGTGCCAGCAGCCTCACAGGGTGGACCGGGGAGCTGTTTTTT

V: TRBV19
length: 19
D: TRBD2
size: -
J: TRBJ2-2
CDR3: CASSPLRGTSGGYTGELFF
DNA: TGTGCCAGTAGCCCCCTTAGGGGGACTAGCGGGGGCTACACCGGGGAGCTGTTTTTT

V: TRBV10-2
length: 14
D: -
size: once
J: TRBJ1-2
CDR3: CASYRGVANYGYTF
DNA: TGCGCCAGTTATCGGGGGGTAGCGAACTATGGCTACACCTTC

V: TRBV19
length: 12
D: TRBD2
size: -
J: TRBJ2-5
CDR3: CASSIGAGARDF
DNA: TGTGCCAGTAGTATTGGAGCGGGGGCCCGGGACTTC

V: TRBV6-4
length: 15
D: TRBD2
size: -
J: TRBJ2-1
CDR3: CASSHSGGGNDEQFF
DNA: TGTGCCAGCAGCCATAGCGGGGGGGGAAATGATGAGCAGTTCTTC

V: TRBV19
length: 12
D: -
size: -
J: TRBJ2-3
CDR3: CASSIVEDTQYF
DNA: TGTGCCAGTAGCATCGTGGAGGATACGCAGTATTTT

V: TRBV14
length: 17
D: -
size: -
J: TRBJ2-2
CDR3: CASSSQLPGARTGELFF
DNA: TGTGCCAGCAGCTCACAACTCCCAGGGGCGCGGACCGGGGAGCTGTTTTTT

V: TRBV6-5
length: 11
D: -
size: few
J: TRBJ1-1
CDR3: CASAGNTEAFF
DNA: TGTGCCAGCGCAGGGAACACTGAAGCTTTCTTT

V: TRBV19
length: 15
D: -
size: -
J: TRBJ1-5
CDR3: CASKRAHAGPQPQHF
DNA: TGTGCCAGTAAGAGGGCACATGCGGGACCTCAGCCCCAGCATTTT

V: TRBV5-1
length: 14
D: -
size: -
J: TRBJ2-3
CDR3: CASSSLAGTDTQYF
DNA: TGCGCCAGCAGCTCCCTGGCGGGGACAGATACGCAGTATTTT

V: TRBV5-4
length: 14
D: TRBD2
size: -
J: TRBJ2-5
CDR3: CASSRLAGKETQYF
DNA: TGTGCCAGCAGCCGACTAGCGGGGAAAGAGACCCAGTACTTC

V: TRBV19
length: 13
D: TRBD1
size: -
J: TRBJ1-2
CDR3: CASSAGTGAGYTF
DNA: TGTGCCAGTAGTGCTGGGACAGGGGCTGGCTACACCTTC

V: TRBV9
length: 16
D: -
size: -
J: TRBJ2-2
CDR3: CASSVEAGSLTGELFF
DNA: TGTGCCAGCAGCGTAGAGGCAGGGTCCCTCACCGGGGAGCTGTTTTTT

V: TRBV13
length: 12
D: -
size: few
J: TRBJ1-1
CDR3: CASREWGTEAFF
DNA: TGTGCCAGTAGGGAGTGGGGCACTGAAGCTTTCTTT

V: TRBV4-1
length: 14
D: -
size: -
J: TRBJ1-4
CDR3: CASSLQGPNEKLFF
DNA: TGCGCCAGCAGCCTACAGGGCCCGAATGAAAAACTGTTTTTT

V: TRBV6-5
length: 13
D: -
size: -
J: TRBJ2-7
CDR3: CATLPAGAYEQYF
DNA: TGTGCCACGCTTCCCGCAGGGGCCTACGAGCAGTACTTC

V: TRBV3-1/TRBV3-2
length: 13
D: -
size: -
J: TRBJ1-2
CDR3: CASSQDWAGGYTF
DNA: TGTGCCAGCAGCCAAGATTGGGCAGGGGGCTACACCTTC

V: TRBV15
length: 16
D: -
size: -
J: TRBJ1-4
CDR3: CATSRLGAGRGEKLFF
DNA: TGTGCCACCAGCAGACTAGGGGCAGGGAGGGGTGAAAAACTGTTTTTT

V: TRBV5-1
length: 11
D: -
size: -
J: TRBJ2-7
CDR3: CASSFGGEQYF
DNA: TGCGCCAGCAGCTTTGGCGGCGAGCAGTACTTC

V: TRBV24-1
length: 15
D: TRBD1
size: -
J: TRBJ2-2
CDR3: CATSEVGQGVGELFF
DNA: TGTGCCACCAGTGAGGTGGGACAGGGTGTCGGGGAGCTGTTTTTT

V: TRBV27
length: 15
D: -
size: -
J: TRBJ2-3
CDR3: CASSLVKVQGDTQYF
DNA: TGTGCCAGCAGTTTAGTTAAGGTACAGGGAGATACGCAGTATTTT

V: TRBV6-5
length: 12
D: -
size: few
J: TRBJ1-5
CDR3: CASSYSREAQHF
DNA: TGTGCCAGCAGTTACTCGAGGGAAGCCCAGCATTTT

V: TRBV10-3
length: 13
D: -
size: -
J: TRBJ1-6
CDR3: CAINDRANSPLHF
DNA: TGTGCCATCAACGACAGAGCCAATTCACCCCTCCACTTT

V: TRBV10-3
length: 15
D: TRBD1
size: -
J: TRBJ1-1
CDR3: CATQQGANRNTEAFF
DNA: TGTGCCACGCAACAGGGGGCGAATCGGAACACTGAAGCTTTCTTT

V: TRBV12-3/TRBV12-4
length: 13
D: -
size: -
J: TRBJ1-2
CDR3: CASSLRAGDGYTF
DNA: TGTGCCAGCAGTTTAAGGGCAGGGGACGGCTACACCTTC

V: TRBV7-8
length: 17
D: TRBD2
size: -
J: TRBJ2-3
CDR3: CASSLAWFSGGTDTQYF
DNA: TGTGCCAGCAGCTTAGCGTGGTTTAGCGGGGGCACAGATACGCAGTATTTT

V: TRBV6-6
length: 14
D: -
size: -
J: TRBJ2-1
CDR3: CASSSPEGGNEQFF
DNA: TGTGCCAGCAGTTCGCCTGAGGGTGGCAATGAGCAGTTCTTC

V: TRBV18
length: 16
D: TRBD1
size: -
J: TRBJ1-5
CDR3: CASSPSGARGDQPQHF
DNA: TGTGCCAGCTCACCTTCGGGGGCCAGGGGGGATCAGCCCCAGCATTTT

V: TRBV5-1
length: 16
D: TRBD2
size: -
J: TRBJ2-5
CDR3: CASSKGLAGGLETQYF
DNA: TGCGCCAGCAGCAAGGGACTAGCGGGGGGGCTGGAGACCCAGTACTTC

V: TRBV20-1
length: 10
D: -
size: -
J: TRBJ2-3
CDR3: CSASSDTQYF
DNA: TGCAGTGCTTCCTCAGATACGCAGTATTTT

V: TRBV27
length: 14
D: TRBD1
size: -
J: TRBJ1-1
CDR3: CASIGTAMNTEAFF
DNA: TGTGCCAGCATAGGGACAGCCATGAACACTGAAGCTTTCTTT

V: TRBV9
length: 18
D: TRBD1
size: -
J: TRBJ2-2
CDR3: CASSANRQGSRRTGELFF
DNA: TGTGCCAGCAGCGCCAACAGACAGGGATCGAGGAGGACCGGGGAGCTGTTTTTT

V: TRBV5-1
length: 14
D: TRBD1
size: -
J: TRBJ2-7
CDR3: CASTSGQGANEQYF
DNA: TGCGCCAGCACCTCTGGACAGGGGGCCAACGAGCAGTACTTC